These 25 T cell receptor beta chains originate from one sample sequenced in a study of blood T cell repertoires in COVID-19. Produced via immunoSEQ multiplex PCR; TCRdb's table is partial and in-frame only. The sample lists around 200,000 clones; approximately 92% were seen once. The sequencing sample was made of PBMCs or T cells enriched from blood (not recorded which). The origin of the receptors is a woman in her thirties or forties with acute COVID-19.

The J gene is TRBJ2-2, the V gene TRBV5-4; TRBD2 might be the D (5 bases). In germline, CDR1 is SGHNT, CDR2 YYREEE (reference sequence). V lost 5 bases and J lost 1, with 9 bases in between. The CDR3 spans 14 residues. CDR3 loop: CASSLDWNTGELFF. The CDR3 DNA reads as TGTGCCAGCAGTCTGGACTGGAACACCGGGGAGCTGTTTTTT.

CDR3 residues: CASRLASYRAGAYNEQFF. The CDR3 DNA reads TGTGCAAGTCGCTTAGCGAGTTATCGGGCGGGGGCCTACAATGAGCAGTTCTTC. This chain links TRBV12-2 with TRBJ2-1; TRBD2 is the table's D call and was not checked against the DNA. TRBV12-2 is reported as a pseudogene. The CDR3 contains 18 residues.

The chain carries TRBV19 and TRBJ1-5; D is possibly TRBD1 (5 bases). Germline V gene lookup returns CDR1 LNHDA and CDR2 SQIVND (reference sequence). The V end was cut by 6 bases, the J end by 0 bases, with 6 bases between. The CDR3 has 13 amino acids. The chain's CDR3 is CASRTDSNQPQHF. In nucleotides, the CDR3 is TGTGCCAGTAGGACAGATAGCAATCAGCCCCAGCATTTT.

The rearrangement links TRBV4-3 to TRBJ2-6; 7 nucleotides line up with TRBD1. Germline CDR1 LGHNA, CDR2 YSLEER. There are 18 residues in the CDR3. Losses at the gene ends were 3 bases for V and 0 bases for J; bases not matched to a gene: 8. CDR3 amino acids: CASSHGTAKDSGANVLTF. The CDR3 bases are TGCGCCAGCAGCCATGGGACAGCAAAAGACTCTGGGGCCAACGTCCTGACTTTC.

The CDR3 here is CASSHEFPGELFF. CDR3 coding DNA: TGTGCCAGCAGCCATGAGTTCCCCGGGGAGCTGTTTTTT. V gene TRBV3-1 (or the pseudogene TRBV3-2) combines with J gene TRBJ2-2; D remains ambiguous. CDR1 and CDR2 (germline): LGHDT, YNNKEL (reference sequence). V shed 3 bases and J shed 6 bases, with 8 bases lying between them. CDR3 length: 13 amino acids.

CDR3 sequence (DNA): TGTGCCTGGAGTGTGTGGGGACAGGGTACAGACGAGCAGTACTTC. It yields the protein CAWSVWGQGTDEQYF. The chain uses TRBV30 and TRBJ2-7, with TRBD1 matching over 9 bases. V was clipped by 0 bases and J by 5 bases; unmatched bases: 8. The CDR3 is 15 amino acids. In germline, CDR1 is GTSNPN, CDR2 SVGIG (reference sequence).

The rearrangement links TRBV2 to TRBJ2-2; weak D call: TRBD2 (6 bases). The CDR3 has 13 residues. Germline assignment: CDR1 SNHLY and CDR2 FYNNEI. Trimming removed 6 bases from V and 7 bases from J, with 12 bases in between. DNA for the CDR3: TGTGCCAGCAGCGTGACTAGGAACGGGGAGCTGTTTTTT. It translates to CASSVTRNGELFF.

This clone showed up just a few times. V usage is TRBV5-1 and J usage is TRBJ1-2, with a weak D call TRBD1 (5 bases). V lost 0 bases and J 4 bases, leaving 13 bases between the germline ends. The V gene's germline CDR1 is SGHRS and CDR2 YFSETQ. The CDR3 totals 15 residues. CDR3 in amino acids: CASSLDGGAGYGYTF. The CDR3 bases are TGCGCCAGCAGCTTGGACGGAGGGGCCGGCTATGGCTACACCTTC.

The gene calls are TRBV3-1 (or the pseudogene TRBV3-2) and TRBJ2-1; D gene unclear. CDR1 is LGHDT, CDR2 YNNKEL, per germline (reference sequence). The CDR3 runs to 19 residues. V was cut by 4 bases and J by 1 base, with 23 bases left in between. CDR3 nucleotides: TGTGCCAGCAGCCGAAGTGAAGTCGCTACCCCCAAGTCCTACAATGAGCAGTTCTTC. Translation: CASSRSEVATPKSYNEQFF.

This clone showed up just once. This rearrangement joins TRBV30 to TRBJ1-5; TRBD1 is a possible D gene (6 bases). Trimming left V 5 bases short and J 4 bases short, with 12 bases between. This CDR3 comprises 13 residues. CDR1 and CDR2 (germline): GTSNPN, SVGIG (reference sequence). DNA for the CDR3: TGTGCCTGGGCCAGACAGGATAATCAGCCCCAGCATTTT. It yields the protein CAWARQDNQPQHF.

The chain joins TRBV4-3 to TRBJ2-5, with a possible D match to TRBD2 (6 bases). Trimming pared 4 bases from V and 2 bases from J, leaving 17 bases between. Germline assignment: CDR1 LGHNA and CDR2 YSLEER. This CDR3 contains 16 residues. CDR3 bases: TGCGCCAGCAGCCCAGGGACTTCATATTCGCAAGAGACCCAGTACTTC. This encodes CASSPGTSYSQETQYF.

This clone was recorded only once. The chain employs TRBV19 and TRBJ2-1; D remains ambiguous. Germline values: CDR1 LNHDA, CDR2 SQIVND (reference sequence). Trimming cost V 5 bases and J 2 bases, with 16 bases left between them. This CDR3 has 16 residues. CDR3 nucleotides: TGTGCCAGTAGTCCTACCCTCTACGACACCTACAATGAGCAGTTCTTC. It encodes CASSPTLYDTYNEQFF.

This chain uses TRBV7-9 with TRBJ2-3; D unclear. The germline gives CDR1 SEHNR, CDR2 FQNEAQ (reference sequence). V was trimmed by 5 bases and J by 1 base, leaving 4 bases between them. The CDR3 is 12 amino acids. In DNA, the CDR3 is TGTGCCAGCAGCGTCGGCACAGATACGCAGTATTTT. This codes for CASSVGTDTQYF.

The V gene is TRBV5-1, the J gene TRBJ2-3; maybe TRBD1 (5 bases). The length of the CDR3 is 15 residues. Per germline, CDR1 SGHRS and CDR2 YFSETQ. V lost 0 bases to trimming and J lost 3 bases, with 11 bases between them. The CDR3 coding sequence is TGCGCCAGCAGCTTGGAAGGCAGGGTAACAGATACGCAGTATTTT. Protein sequence: CASSLEGRVTDTQYF.

The DNA for the CDR3 is TGTGCCAGTAGTATAGATCGGAGGGTTGTCGGCAATCAGCCCCAGCATTTT. This gives the protein CASSIDRRVVGNQPQHF. The chain carries TRBV19 and TRBJ1-5, with D unresolved. This CDR3 contains 17 residues. V was shortened by 0 bases and J by 2 bases, with 14 bases between the two germline ends. CDR1 and CDR2 from the germline V gene are LNHDA and SQIVND (reference sequence). Drawing the rest from reference TRBV19 and TRBJ1-5, the complete variable domain is DGGITQSPKYLFRKEGQNVTLSCEQNLNHDAMYWYRQDPGQGLRLIYYSQIVNDFQKGDIAEGYSVSREKKESFPLTVTSAQKNPTAFYLCASSIDRRVVGNQPQHFGDGTRLSIL.

This clone was observed a single time. V is TRBV19 and J is TRBJ2-1; 7 nucleotides line up with TRBD1. Looked up from germline, CDR1 is LNHDA and CDR2 is SQIVND (reference sequence). The V segment lost 0 bases and the J segment 1 base; nucleotides outside the gene matches: 3. The CDR3 has 16 residues. The chain's CDR3 is CASSIDGQASYNEQFF. CDR3 coding DNA: TGTGCCAGTAGTATAGATGGACAGGCTTCCTACAATGAGCAGTTCTTC.

This chain uses TRBV5-1 with TRBJ2-2; 9 nucleotides agree with TRBD2. The CDR3 sequence is 17 residues long. Germline V gene data show CDR1 as SGHRS and CDR2 as YFSETQ. The ends lost 2 bases at V and 4 bases at J; junction bases unmatched: 9. In DNA form, the CDR3 reads TGCGCCAGCAGCTTCCAAGCGGGGGGCAGGGGCACCGGGGAGCTGTTTTTT. Translated, it gives CASSFQAGGRGTGELFF.

The J gene is TRBJ1-1, the V gene TRBV2; the D is unclear. V gave up 7 bases and J gave up 6 bases, with 15 bases separating them. CDR1 and CDR2 (germline): SNHLY, FYNNEI. The CDR3 is 13 residues long. CDR3: CASKNSQVAEAFF. The CDR3 region has the DNA TGTGCCAGCAAAAACTCCCAGGTGGCTGAAGCTTTCTTT.

The chain recombines TRBV9 with TRBJ2-3; D is unclear. The CDR3 covers 15 residues. Between the trimmed V and J ends, which lost 0 bases and 0 bases, there was a span of 8 bases. Germline V gives CDR1 SGDLS, CDR2 YYNGEE. This CDR3 reads CASSVAGTSTDTQYF. In DNA form, the CDR3 reads TGTGCCAGCAGCGTAGCAGGAACTAGCACAGATACGCAGTATTTT. Complete variable domain (other parts from reference TRBV9 and TRBJ2-3): DSGVTQTPKHLITATGQRVTLRCSPRSGDLSVYWYQQSLDQGLQFLIQYYNGEERAKGNILERFSAQQFPDLHSELNLSSLELGDSALYFCASSVAGTSTDTQYFGPGTRLTVL.

This clone is a singleton in its sample. The chain joins TRBV6-5 to TRBJ2-5; 13 nucleotides line up with TRBD2. The length of the CDR3 is 15 residues. Germline V gene lookup returns CDR1 MNHEY and CDR2 SVGAGI. V lost 6 bases to trimming and J lost 7 bases; unmatched junction nucleotides: 8. CDR3 residues: CASRPLAGGTMTQYF. For the CDR3, the DNA is TGTGCCAGCAGGCCACTAGCGGGGGGGACGATGACCCAGTACTTC.

The chain couples TRBV5-1 to TRBJ1-2; weak D call: TRBD1 (5 bases). The CDR3 loop spans 13 amino acids. The germline CDR1 and CDR2 sequences are SGHRS and YFSETQ. Trimming pared 3 bases from V and 2 bases from J, leaving 8 bases between. The DNA of the CDR3 is TGCGCCAGCAGCTGGGGGGTGAACTATGGCTACACCTTC. It is translated as CASSWGVNYGYTF.

The chain recombines TRBV3-1 (or the pseudogene TRBV3-2) with TRBJ1-1; perhaps TRBD1 as D (6 bases). The germline V gene has CDR1 LGHDT and CDR2 YNNKEL (reference sequence). The CDR3 contains 14 residues. Trimming pared 0 bases from V and 12 bases from J, leaving 17 bases between. The CDR3 DNA sequence: TGTGCCAGCAGCCAAGATTGGGGGGGCCTTGGGACTTTCTTT. This sequence encodes CASSQDWGGLGTFF.

The V gene is TRBV4-1, the J gene TRBJ1-5; D not resolved. V was clipped by 4 bases and J by 0 bases, with 4 bases between them. Germline CDR1 MGHRA, CDR2 YSYEKL. This CDR3 has 13 residues. The chain's CDR3 is CASSPRSNQPQHF. The CDR3 DNA reads as TGCGCCAGCAGCCCCCGTAGCAATCAGCCCCAGCATTTT.

V usage is TRBV30 and J usage is TRBJ2-5; D is uncertain. This CDR3 is built from 11 residues. Germline CDR1 is GTSNPN and CDR2 is SVGIG (reference sequence). V was cut by 3 bases and J by 5 bases, with 7 bases left in between. CDR3 DNA sequence: TGTGCCTGGAGCGGTCGGGAGACCCAGTACTTC. Protein: CAWSGRETQYF.

The chain carries TRBV21-1 and TRBJ1-1; the table assigns TRBD1, which was not confirmed against the DNA. TRBV21-1 is listed as a pseudogene. This CDR3 comprises 16 residues. Here the CDR3 DNA reads TGTGCCAGCAGCAAAGAAGACCCAGGGAAAGGCGCTGAAGCTTTCTTT. This codes for CASSKEDPGKGAEAFF.